What follows is one T cell receptor beta chain and its context. Its specificity is unknown. The V end lost 7 bases, the J end lost 5 bases, and 14 bases lay between the germline ends. CDR3 length: 13 residues. Data came from immunoSEQ multiplex PCR; TCRdb stores just in-frame clones and leaves some out. The sample lists about 120,000 clones, 70% to 90% seen once, with roughly 3.6% in the top ten. The data stem from a study of T cell responses to AZD1222 COVID-19 vaccine. Study-level findings and limits: As reported, nearly half of all spike-specific TCRs target variant regions that are unmutated. Recipients of AZD1222 seropositive at baseline numbered only 6 or 7.

The clonotype comes from an adult in good health. The source was peripheral blood, collected on day 0 of AZD1222 vaccination. This rearrangement joins TRBV12-3 or TRBV12-4 to TRBJ2-5; D is perhaps TRBD2 (7 bases). The CDR3 region is CASTGGGGETQYF. The CDR3 DNA reads TGTGCCAGCACCGGAGGGGGAGGGGAGACCCAGTACTTC.